Listed here are 5 T cell receptor beta chains from one sample, sequenced in a study of T cells in Graves' hyperthyroidism and ophthalmopathy. Amplification of TCR beta CDR3 regions used RNA as the template. RT-PCR in the first round (using the HTBI primer set) targeted the TCR CDR3. TCRdb processed the multiplex PCR reads anew with MiXCR; each CDR3 protein has one entry. Among approximately 330,000 distinct CDR3 sequences listed, 20% to 25% were seen once. The sequenced material came from blood. These receptors originate from a woman aged 50 to 60 with Graves' hyperthyroidism.

This sequence joins TRBV19 and TRBJ2-2, with 9 positions matching TRBD1. CDR3 size: 14 residues. CDR1 LNHDA and CDR2 SQIVND come from the germline V gene (reference sequence). With 11 bases clipped from V and 6 bases from J, the junction kept 10 bases outside the gene matches. This CDR3 reads CAASPQGASGELFF. CDR3 bases: TGTGCCGCTTCCCCACAGGGGGCATCCGGGGAGCTGTTTTTT.

The chain employs TRBV20-1 and TRBJ2-7, with 13 bases aligning to TRBD2. This CDR3 has 17 amino acids. In germline, CDR1 is DFQATT, CDR2 SNEGSKA (reference sequence). After removal of 6 bases from V and 4 bases from J, the junction contained 15 bases not matched to a gene. CDR3 coding DNA: TGCAGTGCCAGGGGACTAGCGGGACCTCGCCGTGCGTACGAGCAGTACTTC. It specifies CSARGLAGPRRAYEQYF.

This chain uses TRBV7-2 with TRBJ2-1; D is ambiguous. The germline gives CDR1 SGHTA, CDR2 FQGNSA. Trimming took 2 bases from V and 2 from J, leaving 13 bases between them. This CDR3 contains 16 residues. The CDR3 nucleotides are TGTGCCAGCAGCTTACTGTCTAGAATGACCTACAATGAGCAGTTCTTC. Its protein is CASSLLSRMTYNEQFF.

The sample holds many counts of this clonotype. The chain is built from TRBV5-1 and TRBJ2-7; 7 bases are a match to TRBD1. This CDR3 region has 15 residues. Germline V CDR1 and CDR2: SGHRS, YFSETQ. The V segment lost 4 bases and the J segment 3 bases; nucleotides outside the gene matches: 10. The CDR3 region is CASSPTGKAGYEQYF. The DNA of the CDR3 is TGCGCCAGCAGCCCGACAGGGAAGGCAGGCTACGAGCAGTACTTC.

This clonotype came up a few times. This chain joins TRBV10-3 and TRBJ1-1; possible D gene TRBD1, 5 bases. V shed 6 bases and J shed 2 bases, with 13 bases lying between them. The CDR3 has 14 amino acids. The germline gives CDR1 ENHRY, CDR2 SYGVKD. CDR3 residues: CAISQPGRNTEAFF. CDR3 bases: TGTGCCATCAGCCAACCGGGACGAAACACTGAAGCTTTCTTT.